This is a list of T cell receptor beta chains from one sample in a study of CD8 T cells in ankylosing spondylitis. MiXCR, run by TCRdb on the 5' RACE reads, gives a single entry per CDR3 protein. Of about 460,000 distinct CDR3 sequences listed, roughly 5% are singletons. Source material: blood, either unsorted or a sorted T cell fraction (not recorded which). Source of these receptors: a male donor with ankylosing spondylitis. Each CDR3 is given without its conserved first and last residue. The D gene is left open where the match is weak.

v_gene	j_gene	d_gene	CDR3aa
TRBV29-1	TRBJ1-1	-	SATGPGDTEAF
TRBV5-1	TRBJ1-1	TRBD1	ASSLGDRGRTEAF
TRBV4-1	TRBJ2-7	-	ASSQEGDLYEQY
TRBV9	TRBJ2-7	TRBD2	ASSVGGSPGEQY
TRBV18	TRBJ2-1	-	ASSPEFRSYNEQF
TRBV5-1	TRBJ2-3	TRBD2	ASSLDVAGGGDTQY
TRBV28	TRBJ2-7	-	ASSGIDEQY
TRBV29-1	TRBJ2-1	TRBD1	SVETYRGNEQF
TRBV4-3	TRBJ1-1	-	ASSQDSGAYTEAF
TRBV4-2	TRBJ1-6	-	ASSSGSSYNSPLH
TRBV12-3/TRBV12-4	TRBJ1-2	-	ASGIAAGYT
TRBV13	TRBJ2-1	TRBD2	ASSPGLANNNEQF
TRBV28	TRBJ2-2	-	ASNSRGSNTGELF
TRBV4-3	TRBJ2-3	-	ASSQPTRTTQY
TRBV6-2/TRBV6-3	TRBJ1-1	-	ASSTRQAGWTEAF
TRBV6-6	TRBJ1-5	-	ASTRTGDQPQH
TRBV7-6	TRBJ1-3	-	ASSPSTPQGSSGNTIY